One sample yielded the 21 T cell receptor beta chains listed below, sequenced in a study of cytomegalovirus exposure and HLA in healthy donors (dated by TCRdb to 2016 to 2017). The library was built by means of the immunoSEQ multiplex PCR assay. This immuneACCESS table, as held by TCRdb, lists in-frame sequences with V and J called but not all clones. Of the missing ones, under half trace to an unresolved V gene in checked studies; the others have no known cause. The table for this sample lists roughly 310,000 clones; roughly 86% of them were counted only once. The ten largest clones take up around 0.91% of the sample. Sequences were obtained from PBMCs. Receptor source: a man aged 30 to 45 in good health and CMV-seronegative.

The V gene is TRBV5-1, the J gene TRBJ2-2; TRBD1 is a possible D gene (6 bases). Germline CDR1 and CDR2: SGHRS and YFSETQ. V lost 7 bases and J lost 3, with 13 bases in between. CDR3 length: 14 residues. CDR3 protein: CASWDTGDTGELFF. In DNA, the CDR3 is TGCGCCAGCTGGGACACTGGGGACACCGGGGAGCTGTTTTTT.

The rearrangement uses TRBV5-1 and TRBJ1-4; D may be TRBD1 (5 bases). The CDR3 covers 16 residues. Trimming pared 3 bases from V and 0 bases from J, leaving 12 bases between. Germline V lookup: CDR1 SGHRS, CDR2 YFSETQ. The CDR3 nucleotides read TGCGCCAGCAGCTCCGGTCTGACAGCAACTAATGAAAAACTGTTTTTT. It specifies CASSSGLTATNEKLFF.

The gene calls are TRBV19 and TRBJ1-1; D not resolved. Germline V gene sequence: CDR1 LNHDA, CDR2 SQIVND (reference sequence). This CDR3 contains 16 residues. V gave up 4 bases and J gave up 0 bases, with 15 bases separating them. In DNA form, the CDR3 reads TGTGCCAGTAGTACCCCCCGCGAAGCACTGAACACTGAAGCTTTCTTT. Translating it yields CASSTPREALNTEAFF.

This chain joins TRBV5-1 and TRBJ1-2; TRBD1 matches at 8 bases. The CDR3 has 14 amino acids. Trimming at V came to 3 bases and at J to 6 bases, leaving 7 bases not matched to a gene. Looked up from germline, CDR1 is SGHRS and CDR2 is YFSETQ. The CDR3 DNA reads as TGCGCCAGCAGCTCCGGACAGGGTCTAGATGGCTACACCTTC. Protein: CASSSGQGLDGYTF.

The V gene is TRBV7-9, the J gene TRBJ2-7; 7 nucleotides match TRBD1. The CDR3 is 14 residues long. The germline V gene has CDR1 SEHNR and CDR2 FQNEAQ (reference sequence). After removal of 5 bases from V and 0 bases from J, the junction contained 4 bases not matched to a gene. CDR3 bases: TGTGCCAGCAGCGGGACAGTTAACTCCTACGAGCAGTACTTC. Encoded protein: CASSGTVNSYEQYF.

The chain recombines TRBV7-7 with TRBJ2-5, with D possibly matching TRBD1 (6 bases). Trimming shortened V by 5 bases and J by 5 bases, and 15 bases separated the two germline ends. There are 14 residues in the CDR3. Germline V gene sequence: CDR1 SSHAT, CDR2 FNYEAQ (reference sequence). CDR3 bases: TGTGCCAGCAGCCCCCCCGGTCAGGGGGAGACCCAGTACTTC. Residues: CASSPPGQGETQYF.

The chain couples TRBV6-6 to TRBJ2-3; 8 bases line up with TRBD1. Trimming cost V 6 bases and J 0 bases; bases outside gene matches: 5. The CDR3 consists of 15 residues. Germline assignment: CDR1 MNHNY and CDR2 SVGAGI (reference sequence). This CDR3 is CASSTGGLSTDTQYF. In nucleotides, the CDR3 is TGTGCCAGCAGCACAGGGGGACTCAGCACAGATACGCAGTATTTT.

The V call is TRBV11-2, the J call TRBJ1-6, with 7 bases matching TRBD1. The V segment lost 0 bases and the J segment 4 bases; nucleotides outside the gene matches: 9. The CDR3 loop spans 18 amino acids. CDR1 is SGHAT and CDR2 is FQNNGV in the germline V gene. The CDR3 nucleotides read TGTGCCAGCAGCTTAGAGTCGTCCGGGACAGCATATAATTCACCCCTCCACTTT. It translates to CASSLESSGTAYNSPLHF.

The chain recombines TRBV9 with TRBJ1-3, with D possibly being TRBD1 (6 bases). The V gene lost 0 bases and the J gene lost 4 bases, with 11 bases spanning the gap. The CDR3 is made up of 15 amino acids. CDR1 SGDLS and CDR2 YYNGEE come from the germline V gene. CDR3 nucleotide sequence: TGTGCCAGCAGCGTAGAAGGGACACCCGGAAACACCATATATTTT. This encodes CASSVEGTPGNTIYF.

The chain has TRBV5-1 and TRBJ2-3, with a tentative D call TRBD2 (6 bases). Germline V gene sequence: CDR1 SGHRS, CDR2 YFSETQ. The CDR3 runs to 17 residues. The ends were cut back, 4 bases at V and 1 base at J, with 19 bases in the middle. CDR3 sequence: CASSPSRGGKGTDTQYF. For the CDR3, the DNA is TGCGCCAGCAGCCCCTCCCGGGGAGGAAAGGGCACAGATACGCAGTATTTT.

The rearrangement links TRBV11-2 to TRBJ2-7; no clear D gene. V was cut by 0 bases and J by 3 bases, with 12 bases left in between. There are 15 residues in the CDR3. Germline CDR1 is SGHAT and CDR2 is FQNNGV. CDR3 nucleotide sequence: TGTGCCAGCAGCTTAGAATTGGGCCGAATCTACGAGCAGTACTTC. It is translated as CASSLELGRIYEQYF.

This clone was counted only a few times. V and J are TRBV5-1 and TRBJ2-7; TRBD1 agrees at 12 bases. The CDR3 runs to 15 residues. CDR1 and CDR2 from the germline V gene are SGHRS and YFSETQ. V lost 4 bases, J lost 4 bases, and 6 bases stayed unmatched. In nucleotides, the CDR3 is TGCGCCAGCAGCGGGGGACAGGGGGCATCTTACGAGCAGTACTTC. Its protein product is CASSGGQGASYEQYF.

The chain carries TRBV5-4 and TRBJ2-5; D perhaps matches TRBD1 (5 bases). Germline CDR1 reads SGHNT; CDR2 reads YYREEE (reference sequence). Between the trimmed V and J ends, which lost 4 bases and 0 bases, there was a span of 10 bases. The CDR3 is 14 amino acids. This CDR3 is CASSGAGDQETQYF. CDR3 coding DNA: TGTGCCAGCAGCGGGGCCGGTGACCAAGAGACCCAGTACTTC.

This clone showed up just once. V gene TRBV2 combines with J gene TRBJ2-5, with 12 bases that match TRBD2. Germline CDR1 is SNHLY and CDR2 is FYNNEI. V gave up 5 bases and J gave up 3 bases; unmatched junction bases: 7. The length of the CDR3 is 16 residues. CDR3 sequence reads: CASSPWTSGVKETQYF. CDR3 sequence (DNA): TGTGCCAGCAGTCCCTGGACTAGCGGGGTTAAAGAGACCCAGTACTTC. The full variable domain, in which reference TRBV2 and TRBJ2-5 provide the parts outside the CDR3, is EPEVTQTPSHQVTQMGQEVILRCVPISNHLYFYWYRQILGQKVEFLVSFYNNEISEKSEIFDDQFSVERPDGSNFTLKIRSTKLEDSAMYFCASSPWTSGVKETQYFGPGTRLLVL.

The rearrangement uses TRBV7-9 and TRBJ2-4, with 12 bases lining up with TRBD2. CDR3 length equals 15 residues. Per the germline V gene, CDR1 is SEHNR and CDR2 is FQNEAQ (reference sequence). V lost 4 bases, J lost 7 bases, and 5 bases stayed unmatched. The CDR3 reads CASSSSGGDANIQYF. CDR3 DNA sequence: TGTGCCAGCAGCTCTAGCGGGGGGGATGCGAACATTCAGTACTTC.

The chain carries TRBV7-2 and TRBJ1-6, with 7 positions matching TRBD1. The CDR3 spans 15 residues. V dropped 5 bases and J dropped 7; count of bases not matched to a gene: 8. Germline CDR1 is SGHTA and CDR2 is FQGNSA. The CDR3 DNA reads TGTGCCAGCAGCCCACGGGACAGACAAAATTCACCCCTCCACTTT. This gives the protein CASSPRDRQNSPLHF.

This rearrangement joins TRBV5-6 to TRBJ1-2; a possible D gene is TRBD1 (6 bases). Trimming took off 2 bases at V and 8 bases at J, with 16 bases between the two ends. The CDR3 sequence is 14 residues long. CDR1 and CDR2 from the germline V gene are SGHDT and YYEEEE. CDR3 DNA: TGTGCCAGCAGCTTTTACCACAGGGAAGGCGGCTACACCTTC. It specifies CASSFYHREGGYTF.

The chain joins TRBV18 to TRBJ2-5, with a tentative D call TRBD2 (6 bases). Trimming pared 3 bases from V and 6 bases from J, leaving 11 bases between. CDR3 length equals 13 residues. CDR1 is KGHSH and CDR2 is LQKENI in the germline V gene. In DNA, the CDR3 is TGTGCCAGCTCACCGCTAGGGAGGAAGACCCAGTACTTC. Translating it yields CASSPLGRKTQYF.

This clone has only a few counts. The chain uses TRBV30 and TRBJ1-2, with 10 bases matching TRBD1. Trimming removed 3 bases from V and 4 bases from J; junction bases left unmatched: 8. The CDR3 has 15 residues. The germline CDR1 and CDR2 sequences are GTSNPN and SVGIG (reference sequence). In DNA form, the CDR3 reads TGTGCCTGGAGACTCCGGGACAGGGGTCCCTATGGCTACACCTTC. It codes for CAWRLRDRGPYGYTF.

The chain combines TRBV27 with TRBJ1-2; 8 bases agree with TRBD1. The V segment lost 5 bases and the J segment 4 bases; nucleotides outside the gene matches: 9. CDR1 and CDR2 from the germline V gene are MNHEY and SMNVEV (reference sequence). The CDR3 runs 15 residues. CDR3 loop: CASSHNDRGGYGYTF. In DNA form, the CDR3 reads TGTGCCAGCAGTCATAATGACAGGGGAGGCTATGGCTACACCTTC.

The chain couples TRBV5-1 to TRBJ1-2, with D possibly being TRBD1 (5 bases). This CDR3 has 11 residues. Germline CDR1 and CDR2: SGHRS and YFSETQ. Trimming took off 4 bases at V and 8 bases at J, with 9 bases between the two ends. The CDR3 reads CASSGGKGYTF. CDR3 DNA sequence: TGCGCCAGCAGCGGGGGGAAGGGCTACACCTTC.